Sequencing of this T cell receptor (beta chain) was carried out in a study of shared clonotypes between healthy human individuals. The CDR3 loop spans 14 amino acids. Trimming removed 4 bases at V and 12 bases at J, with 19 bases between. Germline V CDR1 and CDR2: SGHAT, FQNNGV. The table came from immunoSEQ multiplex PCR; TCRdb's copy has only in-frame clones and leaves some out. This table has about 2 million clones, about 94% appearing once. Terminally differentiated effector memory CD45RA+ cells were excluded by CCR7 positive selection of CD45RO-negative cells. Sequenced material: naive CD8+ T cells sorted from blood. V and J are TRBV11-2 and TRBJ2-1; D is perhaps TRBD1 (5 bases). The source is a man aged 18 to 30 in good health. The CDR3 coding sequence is TGTGCCAGCAGCTCCACCCAGGGCCTCAGGGTGCAGTTCTTC. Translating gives CASSSTQGLRVQFF.